The rows below give T cell receptor beta chains drawn from one sample of a study of cytomegalovirus exposure and HLA in healthy donors. TCRdb's table, derived via immunoSEQ multiplex PCR, lists solely in-frame clones and lacks some. The sample has approximately 210,000 clones, roughly 73% seen once. The source material was PBMCs. Receptors were obtained from a woman in her twenties or thirties in good health and CMV-seropositive. Both conserved end residues are part of each CDR3.

V	J	CDR3
TRBV18	TRBJ2-3	CASSRSGSRVDTQYF
TRBV9	TRBJ2-1	CASSVGTSGGFYEQFF
TRBV14	TRBJ2-7	CASSLQGYEQYF
TRBV18	TRBJ2-1	CASSPGLPSGGWAEQFF
TRBV11-1	TRBJ2-7	CASSLSGTGTSYYEQYF
TRBV7-2	TRBJ1-3	CASSFITGGNTIYF
TRBV28	TRBJ1-6	CASSQGQGGNSPLHF
TRBV7-8	TRBJ1-6	CASSPQVVTDSYNSPLHF
TRBV7-9	TRBJ1-1	CSSKTVNTEAFF
TRBV14	TRBJ1-1	CASSQGGVNTEAFF
TRBV18	TRBJ2-1	CASSPPSSKNAYNEQFF
TRBV7-8	TRBJ2-2	CAGREGTGVNTGELFF
TRBV7-2	TRBJ2-3	CASRLGPLGDTQYF
TRBV4-3	TRBJ2-1	CASSHAIAVSSYNEQFF
TRBV28	TRBJ2-4	CASSSVHRGWENIQYF
TRBV5-1	TRBJ2-1	CASSFSGNYNEQFF
TRBV10-3	.	CAISESSYEQYF
TRBV7-9	TRBJ2-1	CASRMGGVAANRDNEQFF
TRBV10-3	TRBJ2-7	CAISASTGTGSYEQYF
TRBV4-3	TRBJ2-1	CASSLGQGPNEQFF
TRBV11-2	TRBJ1-2	CASSFTVNYGYTF
TRBV5-3	TRBJ1-2	CARSLGQGYGYTF
TRBV11-3	TRBJ2-3	CASSLSASDTQYF
TRBV7-3	TRBJ1-1	CASSLQGGEAFF